The clone carrying this T cell receptor beta chain was detected only a few times. No antigen is known for it. The CDR3 is 13 residues long. Germline V gene sequence: CDR1 MDHEN, CDR2 SYDVKM. Trimming left V 3 bases short and J 1 base short, with 7 bases between. This record belongs to a study of T cell repertoires in cytomegalovirus infection. In TCRdb, the reads were re-called with MiXCR into one record per CDR3 protein. The sample yields 200,000 or so distinct CDR3 sequences, 30% to 45% seen once. The starting material was CD8+ T cells from cultured PBMCs, obtained from culture after CMV antigen stimulation. This chain joins TRBV28 and TRBJ2-7; maybe TRBD1 (5 bases). The sequence derives from a human donor in good health (CMV status not recorded). Some clones in this sample may be carry-over from other donors' samples. The DNA for the CDR3 is TGTGCCAGCAGTTTGCAGGGATCCTACGAGCAGTACTTC. The encoded protein is CASSLQGSYEQYF.